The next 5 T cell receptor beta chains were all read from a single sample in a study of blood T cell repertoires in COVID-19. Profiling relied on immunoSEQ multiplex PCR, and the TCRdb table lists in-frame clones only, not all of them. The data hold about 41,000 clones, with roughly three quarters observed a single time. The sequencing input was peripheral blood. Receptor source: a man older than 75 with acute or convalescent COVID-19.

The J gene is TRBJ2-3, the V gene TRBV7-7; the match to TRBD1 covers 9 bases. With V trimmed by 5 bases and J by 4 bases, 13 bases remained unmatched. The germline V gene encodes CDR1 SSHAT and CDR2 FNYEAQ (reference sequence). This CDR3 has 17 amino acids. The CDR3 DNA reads TGTGCCAGCAGCCCCAGATCCGGGACAGGGAGGCCAGATACGCAGTATTTT. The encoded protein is CASSPRSGTGRPDTQYF.

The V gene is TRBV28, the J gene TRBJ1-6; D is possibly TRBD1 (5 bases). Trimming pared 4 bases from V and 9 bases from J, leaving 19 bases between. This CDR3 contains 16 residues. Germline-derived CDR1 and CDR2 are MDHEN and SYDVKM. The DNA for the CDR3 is TGTGCCAGCAGTTCCCCGGACCGTGGCGGGGCTTCACCCCTCCACTTT. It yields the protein CASSSPDRGGASPLHF.

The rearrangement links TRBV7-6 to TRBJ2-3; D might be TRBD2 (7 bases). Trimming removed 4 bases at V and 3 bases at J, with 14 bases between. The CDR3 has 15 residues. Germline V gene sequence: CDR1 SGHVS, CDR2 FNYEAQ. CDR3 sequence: CASSWGGIRTDTQYF. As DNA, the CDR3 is TGTGCCAGCAGCTGGGGGGGCATCCGGACAGATACGCAGTATTTT.

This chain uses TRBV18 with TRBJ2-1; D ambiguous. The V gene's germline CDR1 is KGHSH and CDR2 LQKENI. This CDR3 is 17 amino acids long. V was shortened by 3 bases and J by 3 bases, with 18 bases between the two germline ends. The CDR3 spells CASSPRPLSYNYNEQFF. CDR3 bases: TGTGCCAGCTCACCGCGGCCACTATCTTATAACTACAATGAGCAGTTCTTC.

CDR3 sequence: CASSQDSSYEQYF. The DNA for the CDR3 is TGCGCCAGCAGCCAAGACAGCTCCTACGAGCAGTACTTC. The chain carries TRBV4-1 and TRBJ2-7; D is undetermined. The CDR3 totals 13 residues. Germline CDR1 reads MGHRA; CDR2 reads YSYEKL. Between the trimmed V and J ends, which lost 0 bases and 0 bases, there was a span of 3 bases.